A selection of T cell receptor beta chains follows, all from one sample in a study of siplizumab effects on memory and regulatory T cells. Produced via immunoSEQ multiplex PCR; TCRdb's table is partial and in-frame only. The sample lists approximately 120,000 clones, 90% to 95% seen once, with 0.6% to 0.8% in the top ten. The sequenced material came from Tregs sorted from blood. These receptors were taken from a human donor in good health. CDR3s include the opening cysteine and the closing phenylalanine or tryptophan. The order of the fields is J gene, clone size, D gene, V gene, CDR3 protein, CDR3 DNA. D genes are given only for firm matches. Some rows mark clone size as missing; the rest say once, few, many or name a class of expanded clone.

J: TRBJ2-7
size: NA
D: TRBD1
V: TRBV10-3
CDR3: CAIRDRTYEQYF
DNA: TGTGCCATCAGGGACAGGACCTACGAGCAGTACTTC

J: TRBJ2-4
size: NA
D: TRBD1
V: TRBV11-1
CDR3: CASSSPGQGVQYF
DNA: TGTGCCAGCAGCTCACCGGGACAGGGGGTTCAGTACTTC

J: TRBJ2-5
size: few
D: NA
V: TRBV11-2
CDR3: CASSVRGETQYF
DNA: TGTGCCAGCAGCGTCCGCGGTGAGACCCAGTACTTC

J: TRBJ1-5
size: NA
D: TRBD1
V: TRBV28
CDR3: CASSTASGQGNQPQHF
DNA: TGTGCCAGCAGTACCGCGTCGGGACAGGGCAATCAGCCCCAGCATTTT

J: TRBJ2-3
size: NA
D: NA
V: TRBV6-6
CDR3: CASSYSLGTDTQYF
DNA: TGTGCCAGCAGTTACAGTCTGGGCACAGATACGCAGTATTTT

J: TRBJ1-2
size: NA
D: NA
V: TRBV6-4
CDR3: CASKPPGFRAENDGYTF
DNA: TGTGCCAGCAAGCCCCCCGGTTTTAGGGCGGAGAATGATGGCTACACCTTC

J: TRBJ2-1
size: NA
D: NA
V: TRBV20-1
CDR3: CSARNYNEQFF
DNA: TGCAGTGCCCGTAACTACAATGAGCAGTTCTTC

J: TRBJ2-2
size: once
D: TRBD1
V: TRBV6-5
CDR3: CASSYSRTGNTGELFF
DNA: TGTGCCAGCAGTTACTCGAGGACAGGGAACACCGGGGAGCTGTTTTTT

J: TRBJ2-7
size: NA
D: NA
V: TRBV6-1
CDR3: CASTTGSLYEQYF
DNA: TGTGCCAGCACCACCGGGAGCCTCTACGAGCAGTACTTC

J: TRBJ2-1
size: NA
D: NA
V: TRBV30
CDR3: CAWSEWKAYNEQFF
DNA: TGTGCCTGGAGTGAATGGAAGGCCTACAATGAGCAGTTCTTC

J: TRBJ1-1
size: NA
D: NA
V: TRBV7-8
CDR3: CVSSPARGTEAFF
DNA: TGTGTCAGCAGCCCGGCCAGAGGCACTGAAGCTTTCTTT